These 30 T cell receptor beta chains were all obtained from the same sample, sequenced in a study of cytomegalovirus exposure and HLA in healthy donors (dated by TCRdb to 2017 to 2019). Libraries were made using the immunoSEQ multiplex PCR assay. For the multiplex PCR, a mixture combining 60 forward primers for TCR Vbeta segments and 13 reverse primers for TCR Jbeta segments was used. TCRdb provides this immuneACCESS table in a form limited to in-frame rearrangements. Some clones are lacking; in checked studies, under half of them reflect an unresolved V gene, and why the rest are absent is not known. Recorded for this sample are 130,000 or so clones; 74% of them occurred a single time. Around 4.5% of the sample is taken by the ten largest. The specimen was PBMCs. The receptors derive from a man aged 18-30 years in good health and CMV-seropositive.

The J gene is TRBJ2-7, the V gene TRBV2, with a weak D call TRBD2 (7 bases). The CDR3 runs 18 residues. Trimming cost V 11 bases and J 0 bases, with 29 bases left between them. Germline CDR1 is SNHLY and CDR2 is FYNNEI. The CDR3 reads CAALSGGGPIRSSYEQYF. CDR3 in DNA: TGTGCCGCCCTCAGTGGGGGGGGCCCAATTAGGAGCTCCTACGAGCAGTACTTC.

Concerning this clone: Mismatch with germline at one junction end may stem from a read error. The CDR3 loop is CSSSLGTEQTCF. The DNA for the CDR3 is TGTTCCAGCAGCTTAGGGACAGAACAGACTTGCTTT. The chain uses TRBV7-9 and TRBJ1-1; 7 bases agree with TRBD1. This CDR3 is built from 12 residues. The germline CDR1 and CDR2 sequences are SEHNR and FQNEAQ (reference sequence). The variable domain in full, completed from reference TRBV7-9 and TRBJ1-1, reads DTGVSQNPRHKITKRGQNVTFRCDPISEHNRLYWYRQTLGQGPEFLTYFQNEAQLEKSRLLSDRFSAERPKGSFSTLEIQRTEQGDSAMYLCSSSLGTEQTCFGQGTRLTVV.

V and J are TRBV28 and TRBJ1-5; possibly TRBD1 for D (6 bases). The V end was cut by 1 base, the J end by 8 bases, with 12 bases between. The CDR3 runs 14 residues. Germline lookup yields CDR1 MDHEN and CDR2 SYDVKM. The CDR3 coding sequence is TGTGCCAGCAGTTTATCGCCAGGGGAAAAGCCCCAGCATTTT. Translating gives CASSLSPGEKPQHF.

The chain employs TRBV6-1 and TRBJ2-7, with 8 bases aligning to TRBD2. V lost 6 bases, J lost 2 bases, and 6 bases stayed unmatched. This CDR3 is 14 amino acids long. Germline loops: CDR1 MNHNS, CDR2 SASEGT. The CDR3 sequence: CASRLAGTAYEQYF. CDR3 DNA sequence: TGTGCCAGCAGGTTAGCGGGGACCGCCTACGAGCAGTACTTC.

V and J are TRBV7-8 and TRBJ1-1, with D possibly being TRBD1 (5 bases). CDR3 length: 15 residues. Trimming took 0 bases from V and 5 from J, leaving 13 bases between them. CDR1 is SGHVS, CDR2 FQNEAQ, per germline. The CDR3 coding sequence is TGTGCCAGCAGCTTAGCGGCAGGGTTTTATACTGAAGCTTTCTTT. It codes for CASSLAAGFYTEAFF.

Only one count was recorded for this clone. The chain couples TRBV19 to TRBJ2-7, with 8 bases aligning to TRBD1. CDR3 length equals 14 residues. Germline loops: CDR1 LNHDA, CDR2 SQIVND (reference sequence). V trimming: 4 bases; J trimming: 4 bases; junction bases outside the gene matches: 6. CDR3 coding DNA: TGTGCCAGTAGTAGAGAGACAGGGGAATACGAGCAGTACTTC. Translating gives CASSRETGEYEQYF.

This clone was observed at least ten times. V gene TRBV13 combines with J gene TRBJ2-7; 11 bases agree with TRBD2. V lost 4 bases, J lost 4 bases, and 3 bases stayed unmatched. CDR1 PRHDT and CDR2 FYEKMQ come from the germline V gene (reference sequence). The CDR3 consists of 14 residues. The CDR3 loop is CASSSLAGGYEQYF. DNA of the CDR3: TGTGCCAGCAGCTCCTTAGCGGGAGGGTACGAGCAGTACTTC.

With respect to this clone: The sample carries other DNA sequences with the same CDR3. This chain connects TRBV7-9 to TRBJ2-5; 7 nucleotides line up with TRBD1. The J segment lost 4 bases and the V segment lost 4 bases, leaving 6 bases of the junction unmatched. CDR3 size: 14 residues. CDR1 is SEHNR, CDR2 FQNEAQ, per germline (reference sequence). This chain's CDR3 is CASSSRTGGETQYF. The CDR3 region has the DNA TGTGCCAGCAGCTCCAGGACAGGTGGAGAGACCCAGTACTTC.

The V call is TRBV28, the J call TRBJ1-2, with 7 bases fitting TRBD1. Germline V gives CDR1 MDHEN, CDR2 SYDVKM. This CDR3 is built from 15 residues. Trimming removed 5 bases from V and 3 bases from J; junction bases left unmatched: 9. The CDR3 spells CASSAPGTAYYGYTF. As DNA, the CDR3 is TGTGCCAGCAGTGCACCGGGGACAGCATACTATGGCTACACCTTC.

The chain has TRBV29-1 and TRBJ2-1, with 10 bases matching TRBD1. The CDR3 is 14 amino acids. Per the germline V gene, CDR1 is SQVTM and CDR2 is ANQGSEA. V lost 6 bases, J lost 8 bases, and 10 bases stayed unmatched. The CDR3 DNA reads as TGCAGCGTCGCGGGGACAGGGGTTAGGGATGAGCAGTTCTTC. It codes for CSVAGTGVRDEQFF.

This clone was counted once. This rearrangement joins TRBV19 to TRBJ1-5; 9 bases are a match to TRBD1. Losses at the gene ends were 0 bases for V and 7 bases for J; bases not matched to a gene: 7. The CDR3 is 16 residues long. Germline V gene data show CDR1 as LNHDA and CDR2 as SQIVND (reference sequence). CDR3 DNA sequence: TGTGCCAGTAGTATAGATCGGGGACAGGGCGGCCAGCCCCAGCATTTT. As protein: CASSIDRGQGGQPQHF.

This clone appeared a single time. V is TRBV28 and J is TRBJ2-2; no firm D call. The CDR3 has 17 amino acids. The V gene lost 7 bases and the J gene lost 7 bases, with 25 bases spanning the gap. The V gene's germline CDR1 is MDHEN and CDR2 SYDVKM. This CDR3 is CASNLSPLGQEGGELFF. The CDR3 nucleotides read TGTGCCAGCAACCTCTCACCCCTCGGCCAGGAAGGCGGGGAGCTGTTTTTT.

The chain couples TRBV19 to TRBJ1-1; D possibly corresponds to TRBD1 (5 bases). The CDR3 sequence is 14 residues long. The V and J ends lost 5 bases and 4 bases respectively, with 14 bases between them. From germline, CDR1 is LNHDA and CDR2 SQIVND (reference sequence). CDR3 residues: CASSPWGGSTEAFF. Written as DNA, the CDR3 is TGTGCCAGTAGTCCCTGGGGGGGTAGCACTGAAGCTTTCTTT.

This clone has a handful of counts. The chain employs TRBV5-4 and TRBJ1-2; D call uncertain. Trimming shortened V by 0 bases and J by 4 bases, and 10 bases separated the two germline ends. The CDR3 runs to 14 residues. From germline, CDR1 is SGHNT and CDR2 YYREEE (reference sequence). The CDR3 loop is CASSLEEGLYGYTF. The CDR3 bases are TGTGCCAGCAGCTTGGAGGAGGGCCTCTATGGCTACACCTTC. The full variable domain, completed using reference TRBV5-4 and TRBJ1-2, is ETGVTQSPTHLIKTRGQQVTLRCSSQSGHNTVSWYQQALGQGPQFIFQYYREEENGRGNFPPRFSGLQFPNYSSELNVNALELDDSALYLCASSLEEGLYGYTFGSGTRLTVV.

This clone has only a few counts. The CDR3 spells CASRSSNQPQHF. Here the CDR3 DNA reads TGTGCCAGTAGAAGCAGCAATCAGCCCCAGCATTTT. The chain is built from TRBV19 and TRBJ1-5; D gene unclear. The CDR3 loop spans 12 amino acids. Germline V gene data show CDR1 as LNHDA and CDR2 as SQIVND (reference sequence). The V end was cut by 6 bases, the J end by 1 base, with 4 bases between.

Regarding this clone: The identical CDR3 is also encoded by other nucleotide sequences in the sample. This chain uses TRBV11-2 with TRBJ2-7; no clear D gene. This CDR3 contains 14 residues. Germline-derived CDR1 and CDR2 are SGHAT and FQNNGV. V lost 3 bases and J 0 bases, leaving 9 bases between the germline ends. CDR3 sequence reads: CASSLAEHSYEQYF. CDR3 nucleotides: TGTGCCAGCAGCTTGGCGGAACACTCCTACGAGCAGTACTTC. The whole variable domain, remainder taken from reference TRBV11-2 and TRBJ2-7, is EAGVAQSPRYKIIEKRQSVAFWCNPISGHATLYWYQQILGQGPKLLIQFQNNGVVDDSQLPKDRFSAERLKGVDSTLKIQPAKLEDSAVYLCASSLAEHSYEQYFGPGTRLTVT.

V gene TRBV6-1 combines with J gene TRBJ2-6, with 10 positions matching TRBD1. Trimming took 8 bases from V and 3 from J; bases not matched to a gene: 1. The CDR3 has 14 residues. Germline V CDR1 and CDR2: MNHNS, SASEGT. As DNA, the CDR3 is TGTGCCAGCGGACAGGGGGATGGGGCCAACGTCCTGACTTTC. It encodes CASGQGDGANVLTF.

In its sample, this clone was seen once. The J gene is TRBJ1-2, the V gene TRBV6-1; TRBD1 agrees at 9 bases. In germline, CDR1 is MNHNS, CDR2 SASEGT. CDR3 length: 15 amino acids. Losses at the gene ends were 6 bases for V and 2 bases for J; bases not matched to a gene: 7. The CDR3 loop reads CASRKTGGPNYGYTF. The CDR3 DNA reads TGTGCCAGCAGGAAAACAGGGGGCCCAAACTATGGCTACACCTTC.

The V call is TRBV2, the J call TRBJ1-1; D perhaps matches TRBD1 (5 bases). The CDR3 has 14 amino acids. CDR1 and CDR2 from the germline V gene are SNHLY and FYNNEI. The V and J ends lost 5 bases and 5 bases respectively, with 15 bases between them. The CDR3 sequence is CASSKDTGGTEAFF. CDR3 sequence (DNA): TGTGCCAGCAGTAAGGACACCGGGGGTACTGAAGCTTTCTTT.

This clone has only a few counts. This chain links TRBV7-9 with TRBJ1-5; possibly TRBD1 for D (5 bases). The CDR3 totals 13 residues. Looked up from germline, CDR1 is SEHNR and CDR2 is FQNEAQ (reference sequence). Trimming removed 6 bases from V and 7 bases from J, with 13 bases in between. The CDR3 DNA sequence: TGTGCCAGCAGGGTCAGGGTTCGGCAGCCCCAGCATTTT. Its translation: CASRVRVRQPQHF.

V is TRBV6-5 and J is TRBJ1-1; D not certain. The CDR3 is 13 amino acids. Germline V gene sequence: CDR1 MNHEY, CDR2 SVGAGI. Between the trimmed V and J ends, which lost 7 bases and 1 base, there was a span of 10 bases. The CDR3 nucleotides are TGTGCCAGCATGAGCGGGAAGAACACTGAAGCTTTCTTT. Protein: CASMSGKNTEAFF.

This clone was observed a handful of times. CDR3 bases: TGTGCCAGCAGCTTGACAGGGCCCCCAGCAGATACGCAGTATTTT. It encodes CASSLTGPPADTQYF. The rearrangement joins TRBV7-6 to TRBJ2-3; TRBD1 matches at 7 bases. The CDR3 is made up of 15 amino acids. Trimming cost V 3 bases and J 4 bases; bases outside gene matches: 7. From germline, CDR1 is SGHVS and CDR2 FNYEAQ.

The chain is built from TRBV28 and TRBJ1-2; 8 nucleotides match TRBD1. The length of the CDR3 is 14 residues. V trimming: 3 bases; J trimming: 7 bases; junction bases outside the gene matches: 7. Germline V gene data show CDR1 as MDHEN and CDR2 as SYDVKM. In DNA form, the CDR3 reads TGTGCCAGCAGTTTCGGACAGGGATGGAGTGGCTACACCTTC. It encodes CASSFGQGWSGYTF.

The V and J genes are TRBV7-9 and TRBJ2-1; 7 nucleotides line up with TRBD2. J gave up 2 bases and V 1 base, and 8 bases lay outside the gene matches. CDR1 and CDR2 (germline): SEHNR, FQNEAQ (reference sequence). CDR3 length: 17 amino acids. The CDR3 region is CASSLGRGGLAYNEQFF. DNA for the CDR3: TGTGCCAGCAGCTTAGGTCGGGGAGGGCTCGCCTACAATGAGCAGTTCTTC.

The J gene is TRBJ2-7, the V gene TRBV19; the D gene is possibly TRBD2 (6 bases). CDR1 LNHDA and CDR2 SQIVND come from the germline V gene (reference sequence). The CDR3 consists of 14 residues. Between the trimmed V and J ends, which lost 10 bases and 7 bases, there was a span of 23 bases. The CDR3 nucleotides read TGTGCCACAGCTTCGGGACTGGGGTCTTGGGAGCAGTACTTC. Translated: CATASGLGSWEQYF.

This clone was picked up one time. The germline gene is not matched at one end of the junction; a read error may be the cause. The chain employs TRBV7-9 and TRBJ2-6; 11 nucleotides align to TRBD1. CDR3 length equals 14 residues. CDR1 is SEHNR, CDR2 FQNEAQ, per germline (reference sequence). The CDR3 loop reads CASSLAPGQGAPLF. The CDR3 DNA follows: TGTGCCAGCAGCTTAGCACCCGGACAGGGGGCTCCCCTTTTC.

This chain connects TRBV4-3 to TRBJ2-3; no clear D. Germline-derived CDR1 and CDR2 are LGHNA and YSLEER. The CDR3 totals 14 residues. Trimming took 2 bases from V and 0 from J, leaving 6 bases between them. CDR3 sequence: CASSQRDSTDTQYF. Here the CDR3 DNA reads TGCGCCAGCAGCCAACGAGATAGCACAGATACGCAGTATTTT.

This chain joins TRBV19 and TRBJ2-7; weak D call: TRBD2 (7 bases). The CDR3 spans 14 residues. Between the trimmed V and J ends, which lost 3 bases and 4 bases, there was a span of 13 bases. CDR1 and CDR2 from the germline V gene are LNHDA and SQIVND (reference sequence). This CDR3 reads CASSIGGGSYEQYF. The CDR3 DNA follows: TGTGCCAGTAGTATTGGGGGGGGCTCTTACGAGCAGTACTTC.

The J gene is TRBJ1-5, the V gene TRBV6-1; D is possibly TRBD1 (6 bases). The V end lost 8 bases, the J end lost 4 bases, and 15 bases lay between the germline ends. CDR3 length equals 14 residues. The V gene's germline CDR1 is MNHNS and CDR2 SASEGT. For the CDR3, the DNA is TGTGCCAGCTGTTGGGGGCAGGGGAATCAGCCCCAGCATTTT. Residues: CASCWGQGNQPQHF.

The chain uses TRBV14 and TRBJ1-2; D is possibly TRBD1 (5 bases). CDR1 SGHDN and CDR2 FVKESK come from the germline V gene. Trimming took off 1 base at V and 3 bases at J, with 6 bases between the two ends. The CDR3 covers 13 residues. CDR3 in DNA: TGTGCCAGCAGCCAAGGGACACACTATGGCTACACCTTC. Its translation is CASSQGTHYGYTF.